The 5 T cell receptor beta chains below all came from one sample that was sequenced in a study of T cell responses to AZD1222 COVID-19 vaccine. Sequenced by immunoSEQ multiplex PCR; TCRdb stores in-frame clones only, minus some. This sample has 200,000 to 250,000 clones, with less than 95% found just once. Here the sequenced sample was peripheral blood, taken 28 days after the second dose of the MenACWY control vaccine. These receptors all stem from an adult who received the MenACWY meningococcal vaccine as a control.

The chain combines TRBV28 with TRBJ1-5; D is perhaps TRBD1 (5 bases). CDR3 length: 16 amino acids. V was trimmed by 3 bases and J by 3 bases, leaving 15 bases between them. Looked up from germline, CDR1 is MDHEN and CDR2 is SYDVKM. The CDR3 DNA reads TGTGCCAGCAGTTTCCTCCCCGGGGGGAACAATCAGCCCCAGCATTTT. This translates into CASSFLPGGNNQPQHF.

CDR3 nucleotides: TGTGCCAGCAGGAGCGACAGGGGGCCTAGGAATGAAAAACTGTTTTTT. It translates to CASRSDRGPRNEKLFF. The V and J genes are TRBV27 and TRBJ1-4; 10 bases fit TRBD1. CDR3 size: 16 residues. Germline V gives CDR1 MNHEY, CDR2 SMNVEV (reference sequence). V shed 6 bases, J shed 5 bases, and the junction held 9 bases outside the gene matches.

V gene TRBV6-2 or TRBV6-3 combines with J gene TRBJ2-6; D is undetermined. With 6 bases removed from V and 1 base from J, the gap between germline ends came to 10 bases. The V gene's germline CDR1 is MNHEY and CDR2 SVGEGT. The CDR3 consists of 15 residues. DNA of the CDR3: TGTGCCAGCAGCTCCTCCGAGTCTGGGGCCAACGTCCTGACTTTC. Encoded protein: CASSSSESGANVLTF.

This clone was observed once. A junction end diverges from the germline sequence, so it may reflect a read error. The V gene is TRBV15, the J gene TRBJ1-1; the match to TRBD1 covers 7 bases. Germline assignment: CDR1 LNHNV and CDR2 YYDKDF (reference sequence). The CDR3 totals 12 residues. The CDR3 protein is CATSRDLWGTDF. The CDR3 DNA sequence: TGTGCCACCAGCAGAGATCTTTGGGGGACAGACTTT.

The rearrangement links TRBV30 to TRBJ1-5, with unresolved D. V gave up 2 bases and J gave up 0 bases, with 14 bases separating them. CDR1 is GTSNPN, CDR2 SVGIG, per germline (reference sequence). The CDR3 length is 16 residues. CDR3 in DNA: TGTGCCTGGAGTCACGGGAGCCCCGGTAGCAATCAGCCCCAGCATTTT. Protein sequence: CAWSHGSPGSNQPQHF.